This TCR beta chain comes out of a study of blood T cell repertoires in COVID-19. Study-wide background: COVID-19 samples, acute and convalescent, were from the United States, Italy and Spain.

Trimming removed 4 bases from V and 4 bases from J; junction bases left unmatched: 0. The CDR3 spans 13 residues. CDR1 is MNHEY and CDR2 is SVGAGI in the germline V gene. Methods used by the authors: The assay estimated nucleated cells by amplifying reference gene primers. The assay was immunoSEQ multiplex PCR, and TCRdb's table has in-frame clones only and misses some. For V, J and clone size, that table is used; D and trimming come from the DNA. There are a few hundred thousand clones in the sample; around nine tenths occur only once, and about 2.1% lies in the top ten. This chain uses TRBV6-5 with TRBJ1-4, with 7 bases identical to TRBD1. This receptor was obtained from a man aged 25-40 years with active or convalescent COVID-19. The sample consisted of peripheral blood. The CDR3 loop is CASSWDSNEKLFF. The CDR3 DNA reads as TGTGCCAGCAGTTGGGACAGTAATGAAAAACTGTTTTTT.